The clone carrying this T cell receptor (beta chain) has a handful of counts. Its target is unknown. The germline V gene encodes CDR1 SEHNR and CDR2 FQNEAQ (reference sequence). The CDR3 is made up of 13 amino acids. J gave up 5 bases and V 3 bases, and 4 bases lay outside the gene matches. Sample treatment: over 15 received Ad26.COV2.S at low or high dose, single or two shots; about 5 received placebo; per-sample allocation not given. The study sampled participants on day 63 after the first vaccine or placebo injection. Donor was an adult aged 18-55 years in Boston. Sequencing used immunoSEQ multiplex PCR; TCRdb keeps in-frame clones, though not all of them. The sample includes around 300,000 clones, less than 90% of them seen just once. This sample was taken from a study of Ad26.COV2.S vaccination and SARS-CoV-2 variants. The overall study: The trial was COV1001 and the donor's arm was Ad26.COV2.S. The study gave Ad26.COV2.S intramuscularly, once or twice 56 days apart. General observations from the study: Estimates derived from TCR breadth and depth analyses may have underestimated total T cell responses.

This sequence joins TRBV7-9 and TRBJ2-7; 7 bases align to TRBD2. The receptor was isolated from a person between 18 and 60 years old who received the Ad26.COV2.S COVID-19 vaccine or a placebo. Sequencing used peripheral blood, obtained in a trial of Ad26.COV2.S vaccine versus placebo. The CDR3 nucleotides are TGTGCCAGCAGCTTTGGCGCGGGGGACGAGCAGTACTTC. Protein sequence: CASSFGAGDEQYF.